This T cell receptor (beta chain) derives from a study of T cell changes during pregnancy in multiple sclerosis. Produced via immunoSEQ multiplex PCR; TCRdb's table is partial and in-frame only. The sample has tens of thousands of clones, around 90% seen once. Comments on this clone: One junction end does not reproduce the germline sequence, and a read error may be involved.

CDR1 SSHAT and CDR2 FNYEAQ come from the germline V gene (reference sequence). This CDR3 is 14 amino acids long. This clonotype originated in a female donor with multiple sclerosis, enrolled in a pregnancy study. The V and J genes are TRBV7-7 and TRBJ2-5; 7 bases match TRBD1. The material was peripheral blood, obtained in the third trimester of pregnancy. CDR3 in amino acids: CASSPGTAQETQYF. In DNA form, the CDR3 reads TGTGCTAGCAGCCCCGGGACAGCTCAAGAGACCCAGTACTTC.